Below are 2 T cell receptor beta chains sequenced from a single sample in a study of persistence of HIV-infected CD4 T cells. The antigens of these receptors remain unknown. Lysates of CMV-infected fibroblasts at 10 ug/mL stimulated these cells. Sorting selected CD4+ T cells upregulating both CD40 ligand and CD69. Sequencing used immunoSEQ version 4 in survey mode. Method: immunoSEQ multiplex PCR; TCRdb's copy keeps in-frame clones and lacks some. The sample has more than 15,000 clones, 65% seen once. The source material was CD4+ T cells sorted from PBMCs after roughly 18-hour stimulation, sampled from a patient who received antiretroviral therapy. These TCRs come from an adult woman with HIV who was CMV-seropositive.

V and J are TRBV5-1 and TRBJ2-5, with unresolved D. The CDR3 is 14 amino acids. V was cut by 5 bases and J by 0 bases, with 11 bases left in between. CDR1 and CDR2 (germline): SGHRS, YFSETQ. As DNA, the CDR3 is TGCGCCAGCAGTTCGGACCTGTACCAAGAGACCCAGTACTTC. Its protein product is CASSSDLYQETQYF. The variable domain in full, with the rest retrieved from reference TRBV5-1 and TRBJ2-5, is KAGVTQTPRYLIKTRGQQVTLSCSPISGHRSVSWYQQTPGQGLQFLFEYFSETQRNKGNFPGRFSGRQFSNSRSEMNVSTLELGDSALYLCASSSDLYQETQYFGPGTRLLVL.

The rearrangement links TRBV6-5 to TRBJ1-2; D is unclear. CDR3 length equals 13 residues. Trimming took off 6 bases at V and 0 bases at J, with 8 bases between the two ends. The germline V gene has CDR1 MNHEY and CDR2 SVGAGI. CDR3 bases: TGTGCCAGCAGCTCTATGGCTAACTATGGCTACACCTTC. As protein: CASSSMANYGYTF.